These 2 T cell receptor beta chains were sequenced from one sample in a study of T cells in Graves' hyperthyroidism and ophthalmopathy. Researchers amplified the TCR beta CDR3 regions from RNA transcripts. Primed by the HTBI set, a first-round RT-PCR was run on the TCR CDR3. TCRdb used MiXCR to reprocess the multiplex PCR reads, holding one entry per CDR3 protein. Of some 270,000 distinct CDR3 sequences in the sample, about 14% were seen once. The sequencing input was blood. Every receptor here comes from a woman in her twenties or thirties with Graves' hyperthyroidism that later progressed to Graves' ophthalmopathy.

V gene TRBV6-1 combines with J gene TRBJ1-1, with TRBD1 matching over 11 bases. The length of the CDR3 is 14 residues. The germline V gene has CDR1 MNHNS and CDR2 SASEGT. With 6 bases clipped from V and 5 bases from J, the junction kept 5 bases outside the gene matches. CDR3 in amino acids: CASRGGQGVTEAFF. CDR3 DNA: TGTGCCAGCAGAGGGGGACAGGGGGTTACTGAAGCTTTCTTT.

In this sample, this clonotype turned up a few times. The V gene is TRBV6-1, the J gene TRBJ2-7; TRBD2 is a possible D gene (6 bases). Germline loops: CDR1 MNHNS, CDR2 SASEGT. This CDR3 region has 15 residues. The V and J ends lost 3 bases and 3 bases respectively, with 15 bases between them. CDR3: CASSDSPGAGYEQYF. Written as DNA, the CDR3 is TGTGCCAGCAGTGATTCGCCGGGAGCCGGCTACGAGCAGTACTTC.